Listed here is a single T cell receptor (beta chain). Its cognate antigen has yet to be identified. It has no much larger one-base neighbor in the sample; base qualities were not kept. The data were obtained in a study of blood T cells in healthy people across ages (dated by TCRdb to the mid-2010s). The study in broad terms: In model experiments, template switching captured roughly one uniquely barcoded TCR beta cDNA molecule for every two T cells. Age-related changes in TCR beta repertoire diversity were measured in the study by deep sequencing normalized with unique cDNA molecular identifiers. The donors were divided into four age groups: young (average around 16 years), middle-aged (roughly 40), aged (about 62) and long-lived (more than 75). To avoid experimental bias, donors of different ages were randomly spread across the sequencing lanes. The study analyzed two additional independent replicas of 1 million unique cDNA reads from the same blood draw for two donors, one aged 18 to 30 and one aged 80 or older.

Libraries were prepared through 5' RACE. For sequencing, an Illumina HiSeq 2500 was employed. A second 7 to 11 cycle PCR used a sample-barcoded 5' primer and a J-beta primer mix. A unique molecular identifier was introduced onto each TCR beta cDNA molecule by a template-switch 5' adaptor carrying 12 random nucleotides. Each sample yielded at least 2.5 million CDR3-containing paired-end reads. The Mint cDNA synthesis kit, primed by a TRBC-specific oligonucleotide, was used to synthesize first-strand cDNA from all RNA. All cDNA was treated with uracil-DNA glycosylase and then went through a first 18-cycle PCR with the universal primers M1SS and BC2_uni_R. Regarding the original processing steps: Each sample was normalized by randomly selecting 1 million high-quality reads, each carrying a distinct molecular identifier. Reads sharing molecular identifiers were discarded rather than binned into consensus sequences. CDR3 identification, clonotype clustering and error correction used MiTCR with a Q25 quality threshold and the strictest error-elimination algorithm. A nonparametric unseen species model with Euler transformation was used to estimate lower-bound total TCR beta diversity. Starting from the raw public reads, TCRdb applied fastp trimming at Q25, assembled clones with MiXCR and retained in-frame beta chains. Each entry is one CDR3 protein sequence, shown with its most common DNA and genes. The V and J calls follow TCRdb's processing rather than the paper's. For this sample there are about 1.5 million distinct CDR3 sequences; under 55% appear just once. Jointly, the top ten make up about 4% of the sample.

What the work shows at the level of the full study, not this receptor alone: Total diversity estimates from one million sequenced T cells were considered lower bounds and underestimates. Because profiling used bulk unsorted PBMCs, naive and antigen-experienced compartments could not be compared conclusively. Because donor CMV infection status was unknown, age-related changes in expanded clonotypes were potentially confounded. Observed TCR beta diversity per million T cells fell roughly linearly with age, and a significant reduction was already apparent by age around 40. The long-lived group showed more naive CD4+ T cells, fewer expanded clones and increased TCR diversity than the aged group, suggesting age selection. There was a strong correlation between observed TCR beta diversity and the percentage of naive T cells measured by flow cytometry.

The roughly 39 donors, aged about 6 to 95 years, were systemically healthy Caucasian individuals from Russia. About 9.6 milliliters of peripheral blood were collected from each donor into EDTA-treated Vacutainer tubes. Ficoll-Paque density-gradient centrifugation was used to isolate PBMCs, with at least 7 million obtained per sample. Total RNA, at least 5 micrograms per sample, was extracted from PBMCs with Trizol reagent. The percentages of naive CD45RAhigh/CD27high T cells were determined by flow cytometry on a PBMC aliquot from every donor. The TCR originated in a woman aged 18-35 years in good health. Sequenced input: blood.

For the CDR3, the sequence is CASSQKGGVRTSYNEQYF. The nucleotides read TGTGCCAGCAGCCAAAAAGGGGGGGTACGAACCTCCTACAATGAGCAGTACTTC. The sequence links TRBV3-1 to TRBJ2-1, with TRBD2 tentatively as D gene (7 bases match). The J call is in doubt because the DNA end fits TRBJ2-7 better. Measured from the cysteine to the phenylalanine, the CDR3 is 18 residues long. The CDR3 DNA has 54 bases and is translated from base 1. In the germline V gene (reference sequence), CDR1 corresponds to LGHDT and CDR2 to YNNKEL.